The clone carrying this TCR beta chain has ten or more counts. What it binds is not known. Study results and caveats: The TCR gene usage of tumor memory CD4+ T cells clustered together with blood and lymph node memory CD4+ cells and with lymph node naive CD4+ cells. Tumor Treg TCRs overlapped most with tumor naive CD4+ cells.

Germline V lookup: CDR1 SGHRS, CDR2 YFSETQ. The CDR3 consists of 14 residues. V lost 1 base to trimming and J lost 2 bases, with 9 bases between them. Semi-nested PCR with Nested Universal Primer A followed constant-region reverse priming of full-length variable regions. TCRdb independently ran MiXCR on the 5' RACE reads; one entry per CDR3 protein. The sample has over 50,000 distinct CDR3 sequences; almost 25% are singletons. The receptor was derived from a female donor with breast cancer. The sample was tumor-infiltrating naive CD4+ T cells sorted from the breast tumor. This sample's subset: naive CD4+ T cells, CD4+CD45RA+CD25-. V gene TRBV5-1 combines with J gene TRBJ2-5; the D gene could be TRBD1 or TRBD2 (5 bases each). The CDR3 is CASSLTGAQETQYF. CDR3 DNA: TGCGCCAGCAGCTTGACCGGGGCACAAGAGACCCAGTACTTC.